The 6 T cell receptor beta chains in this list originate from one sample, sequenced in a study of CDR3 diversity in severe acne. TCRdb processed the PCR reads anew with MiXCR; each CDR3 protein has one entry. The table has roughly 100,000 distinct CDR3 sequences, approximately 47% seen once; the top ten hold around 12%. The sequencing input was blood. The receptors derive from a male donor with acne.

This chain joins TRBV6-1 and TRBJ2-5; no definite D call. CDR1 and CDR2 from the germline V gene are MNHNS and SASEGT. CDR3 length equals 18 residues. V was trimmed by 6 bases and J by 5 bases, leaving 28 bases between them. The CDR3 bases are TGTGCCAGCAGGCCTTCCTTTTCGGGTGCGAGTCCTTGGGAGACCCAGTACTTC. Protein sequence: CASRPSFSGASPWETQYF.

This clonotype was detected ten times or more. This chain uses TRBV19 with TRBJ2-1; D assignment may be TRBD1 or TRBD2 (5 bases each). Deletions cut 1 base from V and 7 bases from J, with 8 bases between. The length of the CDR3 is 13 residues. Germline loops: CDR1 LNHDA, CDR2 SQIVND (reference sequence). In DNA form, the CDR3 reads TGTGCCAGTAGTATAGCTTGGGGGAATGAGCAGTTCTTC. It translates to CASSIAWGNEQFF.

Only a few counts were recorded for this clonotype. The rearrangement uses TRBV19 and TRBJ1-2; no reliable D call. The length of the CDR3 is 13 residues. The V end lost 1 base, the J end lost 1 base, and 4 bases lay between the germline ends. Germline assignment: CDR1 LNHDA and CDR2 SQIVND (reference sequence). The CDR3 DNA sequence: TGTGCCAGTAGTATAGCACATAACTATGGCTACACCTTC. Protein: CASSIAHNYGYTF.

V gene TRBV6-5 combines with J gene TRBJ1-1, with a weak D call TRBD1 (6 bases). V was trimmed by 6 bases and J by 4 bases, leaving 15 bases between them. The CDR3 has 14 amino acids. The germline gives CDR1 MNHEY, CDR2 SVGAGI. The CDR3 reads CASRYRVDGTEAFF. The CDR3 bases are TGTGCCAGCAGATACAGGGTTGACGGCACTGAAGCTTTCTTT.

The rearrangement uses TRBV12-5 and TRBJ1-5; 8 bases line up with TRBD1. There are 16 residues in the CDR3. V was pared by 1 base and J by 5 bases, with 7 bases of the junction left unmatched. Germline V CDR1 and CDR2: LGHNT, FRNRAP. The CDR3 bases are TGTGCTAGTGGTTTGGGGGACAGGTTCATTGATCAGCCCCAGCATTTT. It is translated as CASGLGDRFIDQPQHF.

This clonotype occurred many times. The chain couples TRBV7-2 to TRBJ2-7, with D unclear. V was cut by 1 base and J by 3 bases, with 10 bases left in between. The CDR3 consists of 14 residues. The germline CDR1 and CDR2 sequences are SGHTA and FQGNSA. The CDR3 nucleotides read TGTGCCAGCAGCTTAGTTTATTTAGGCTACGAGCAGTACTTC. It yields the protein CASSLVYLGYEQYF.